Listed below are T cell receptor beta chains from one sample, sequenced in a study of a mutant IDH1 vaccine in newly diagnosed glioma. Profiled with immunoSEQ multiplex PCR; TCRdb holds only in-frame clones, not every one. There are 60,000 or so clones in the sample; 70% to 90% occur only once, and roughly 5.1% lies in the top ten. These receptors' targets are unknown. The sample here was PBMCs, taken from a glioma patient whose treatment included an IDH1 peptide vaccine. The receptors were sampled from a woman aged 40 to 49 with glioma. CDR3s include the opening cysteine and the closing phenylalanine or tryptophan. The D gene is left open where the match is weak. Clone size, where shown, is once, few, many, or a class for clones that have expanded.

J,V,size,D,DNA,CDR3
TRBJ2-7,TRBV7-2,NA,TRBD1,TGTGCCAGCAGCGAAGGGGACAGGGGGCCTAAAGAGCAGTACTTC,CASSEGDRGPKEQYF
TRBJ2-5,TRBV6-1,once,NA,TGTGCCAGCAGTGTAATACTACAAGAGACCCAGTACTTC,CASSVILQETQYF
TRBJ1-1,TRBV4-3,few,TRBD1,TGCGCCAGCAGCCAAGCTGGGACAGGGGACACTGAAGCTTTCTTT,CASSQAGTGDTEAFF
TRBJ1-1,TRBV10-3,NA,TRBD1,TGTGCCATCCAGACAGGGGTTGTCACTGAAGCTTTCTTT,CAIQTGVVTEAFF
TRBJ1-5,TRBV6-5,few,NA,TGTGCCAGCAGTTACGTTCCTGGTCAGCCCCAGCATTTT,CASSYVPGQPQHF
TRBJ1-5,TRBV2,NA,NA,TGTGCCAGCAGTGACGGTTCAGGGGCTCAGCCCCAGCATTTT,CASSDGSGAQPQHF
TRBJ1-4,TRBV18,NA,NA,TGTGCCAGCTCACTCAGGGACCCAGGGGCAACTAATGAAAAACTGTTTTTT,CASSLRDPGATNEKLFF
TRBJ2-3,TRBV25-1,once,NA,TGTGCCAGCAGTGACCCGACTTACACAGATACGCAGTATTTT,CASSDPTYTDTQYF
TRBJ2-1,TRBV23-1,NA,NA,TGCGCCAGCAGTCAATCAAGGGGCCCCTTCGGAAATGAGCAGTTCTTC,CASSQSRGPFGNEQFF
TRBJ2-1,TRBV6-1,NA,TRBD1,TGTGCCAGCAGTCGACAGGGCTTAGGCTTTAGGCTCTTC,CASSRQGLGFRLF
TRBJ1-1,TRBV29-1,NA,NA,TGCAGCACTGCTGTCGGTTTGAACACTGAAGCTTTCTTT,CSTAVGLNTEAFF
TRBJ1-4,TRBV9,NA,NA,TGTGCCAGCAGCGTAGGAATAAGGACCACTAATGAAAAACTGTTTTTT,CASSVGIRTTNEKLFF
TRBJ1-2,TRBV20-1,NA,NA,TGCAGTGCTACGACGGACTATGGCTACACCTTC,CSATTDYGYTF
TRBJ2-5,TRBV13,NA,TRBD2,TGTGCCAGCAGCTTAGGGCCCTCTAGCGGGGGGGCCGGAGAGACCCAGTACTTC,CASSLGPSSGGAGETQYF
TRBJ2-7,TRBV30,NA,NA,TGTGCCTGGGGGGGTACCTCCTACGAGCAGTACTTC,CAWGGTSYEQYF
TRBJ2-1,TRBV4-1,once,NA,TGCGCCAGCAGCCGCTCGTCGGGCGGGTCCTACAATGAGCAGTTCTTC,CASSRSSGGSYNEQFF
TRBJ2-7,TRBV2,NA,NA,TGTGCCAGCAGTGAGCAGGGGGAGGCCTACGAGCAGTACTTC,CASSEQGEAYEQYF
TRBJ1-3,TRBV5-1,NA,NA,TGCGCCAGCAGCCTCTCGACGGGTGGAAACACCATATATTTT,CASSLSTGGNTIYF
TRBJ2-2,TRBV7-8,NA,TRBD1,TGTGCCAGCAGCCTACAGGGGGCTGGCGGGGAGCTGTTTTTT,CASSLQGAGGELFF
TRBJ1-1,TRBV4-3,NA,TRBD1,TGCGCCAGCAGCGCACAGGGGGCGTCATTCACTGAAGCTTTCTTT,CASSAQGASFTEAFF
TRBJ2-5,TRBV7-3,NA,TRBD1,TGTGCCAGCAGCGTGACAGGGGCGAGGGAGACCCAGTACTTC,CASSVTGARETQYF
TRBJ1-1,TRBV30,NA,TRBD1,TGTGCCTGGAGGGGACAGTTATACACTGAAGCTTTCTTT,CAWRGQLYTEAFF
TRBJ2-4,TRBV18,NA,NA,TGTGCCAGCTCACCACGGCAGGGGGGAGCCAAAAACATTCAGTACTTC,CASSPRQGGAKNIQYF
TRBJ1-5,TRBV12-5,NA,TRBD1,TGTGCTAGTGGTCCGGTAACCGACAGGGGAAAACAGCCCCAGCATTTT,CASGPVTDRGKQPQHF
TRBJ2-7,TRBV27,NA,NA,TGTGCCAGCAGTGCGAAGCTCGGGCGTTCCTACGAGCAGTACTTC,CASSAKLGRSYEQYF
TRBJ2-3,TRBV7-6,NA,NA,TGTGCCAGCAGCTTCGACGCGGTAAATACGCAGTATTTT,CASSFDAVNTQYF
TRBJ2-4,TRBV4-1,NA,TRBD2,TGCGCCAGCAGCCAAGAAAAGCTAGCGGTAGCCAAAAACATTCAGTACTTC,CASSQEKLAVAKNIQYF
TRBJ2-5,TRBV2,NA,TRBD2,TGTGCCAGCAGTCCTAACGGCGGGGGAGAGACCCAGTACTTC,CASSPNGGGETQYF
TRBJ2-7,TRBV27,NA,TRBD1,TGTGCCAGCAGTATTTTGACAGGGAATCTCCCCTACGAGCAGTACTTC,CASSILTGNLPYEQYF
TRBJ2-5,TRBV7-8,NA,NA,TGTGCCAGCAGCTTAGTTTCGGGCAGGGGAGAGACCCAGTACTTC,CASSLVSGRGETQYF
TRBJ2-2,TRBV4-1,once,NA,TGCGCCAGCAGCCAAGATCGTGCCAGAAACACCGGGGAGCTGTTTTTT,CASSQDRARNTGELFF
TRBJ1-2,TRBV7-8,NA,TRBD1,TGTGCCAGCAGCTTGGGACAGGGCCATGGCTACACCTTC,CASSLGQGHGYTF
TRBJ2-2,TRBV29-1,NA,TRBD2,TGCAGCGTTGGACTAGCGGGAGGGCCGGAAAGCGGGGAGCTGTTTTTT,CSVGLAGGPESGELFF